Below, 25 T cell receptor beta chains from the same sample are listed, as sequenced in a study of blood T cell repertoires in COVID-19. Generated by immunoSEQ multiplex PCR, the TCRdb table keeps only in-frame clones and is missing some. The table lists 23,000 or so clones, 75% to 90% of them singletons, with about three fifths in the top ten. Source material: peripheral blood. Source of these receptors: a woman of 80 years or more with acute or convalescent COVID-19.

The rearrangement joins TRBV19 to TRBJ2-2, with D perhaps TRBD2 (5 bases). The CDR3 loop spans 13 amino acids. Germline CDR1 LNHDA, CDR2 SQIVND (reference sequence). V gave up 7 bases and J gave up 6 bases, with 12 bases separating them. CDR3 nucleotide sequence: TGTGCCAGTATTGGGGTGGGAGCCGGGGAGCTGTTTTTT. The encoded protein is CASIGVGAGELFF.

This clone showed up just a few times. The CDR3 loop reads CASSYYPDRNYGYTF. The CDR3 coding sequence is TGTGCCAGCAGTTACTACCCCGACAGGAACTATGGCTACACCTTC. The V gene is TRBV6-5, the J gene TRBJ1-2; tentatively, D is TRBD1 (6 bases). This CDR3 is 15 amino acids long. The germline V gene encodes CDR1 MNHEY and CDR2 SVGAGI. With 1 base removed from V and 2 bases from J, the gap between germline ends came to 11 bases.

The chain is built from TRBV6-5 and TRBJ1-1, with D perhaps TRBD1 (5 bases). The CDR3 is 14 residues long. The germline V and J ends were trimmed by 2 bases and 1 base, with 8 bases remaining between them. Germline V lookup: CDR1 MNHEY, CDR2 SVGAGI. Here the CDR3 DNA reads TGTGCCAGCAGTTACGCCCAGGGGAACACTGAAGCTTTCTTT. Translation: CASSYAQGNTEAFF.

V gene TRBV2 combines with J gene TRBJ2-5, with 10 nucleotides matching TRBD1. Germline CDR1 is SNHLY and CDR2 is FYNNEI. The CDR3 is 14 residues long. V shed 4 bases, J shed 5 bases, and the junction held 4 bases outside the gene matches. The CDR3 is CASSGTGGGETQYF. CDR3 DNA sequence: TGTGCCAGCAGTGGGACAGGGGGAGGGGAGACCCAGTACTTC.

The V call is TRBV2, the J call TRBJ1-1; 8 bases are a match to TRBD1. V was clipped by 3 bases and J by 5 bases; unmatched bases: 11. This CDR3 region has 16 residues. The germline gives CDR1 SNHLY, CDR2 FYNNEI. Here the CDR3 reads CASSDRQGRPGTEAFF. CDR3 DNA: TGTGCCAGCAGTGATAGACAGGGGAGGCCTGGTACTGAAGCTTTCTTT.

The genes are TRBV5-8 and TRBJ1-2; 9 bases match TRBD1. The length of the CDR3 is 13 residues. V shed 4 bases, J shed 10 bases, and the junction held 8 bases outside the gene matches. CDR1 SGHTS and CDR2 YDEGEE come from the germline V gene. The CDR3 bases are TGTGCCAGCAGCCCCCGGGACAGGGCATACTACACCTTC. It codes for CASSPRDRAYYTF.

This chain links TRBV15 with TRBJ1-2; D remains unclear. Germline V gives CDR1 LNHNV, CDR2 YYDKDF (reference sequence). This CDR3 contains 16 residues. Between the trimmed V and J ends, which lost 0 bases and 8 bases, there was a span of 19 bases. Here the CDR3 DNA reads TGTGCCACCAGCAGAGATCGGGGTGGAATCGGAGGAGGCTACACCTTC. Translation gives CATSRDRGGIGGGYTF.

CDR3 DNA: TGTGCCAGCAGTACTAGCGGGAAGAACAATGAGCAGTTCTTC. Its protein is CASSTSGKNNEQFF. This chain uses TRBV5-4 with TRBJ2-1; the match to TRBD2 covers 10 bases. Looked up from germline, CDR1 is SGHNT and CDR2 is YYREEE (reference sequence). CDR3 length: 14 residues. V lost 5 bases and J lost 5; bases outside the gene matches: 4.

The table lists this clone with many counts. CDR3 coding DNA: TGCGCCAGCAGTGGGGAGACTAGGACCGAGCAGTACTTC. Its protein product is CASSGETRTEQYF. This rearrangement joins TRBV10-1 to TRBJ2-7, with a weak D call TRBD2 (6 bases). The CDR3 sequence is 13 residues long. In germline, CDR1 is WNHNN, CDR2 SYGVQD (reference sequence). V was trimmed by 4 bases and J by 6 bases, leaving 13 bases between them.

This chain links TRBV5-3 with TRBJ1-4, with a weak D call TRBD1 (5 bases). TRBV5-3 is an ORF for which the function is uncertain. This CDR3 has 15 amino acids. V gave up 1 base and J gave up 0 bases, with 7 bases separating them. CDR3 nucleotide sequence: TGTGCCAGAAGCTTGTCGACAGCAACTAATGAAAAACTGTTTTTT. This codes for CARSLSTATNEKLFF.

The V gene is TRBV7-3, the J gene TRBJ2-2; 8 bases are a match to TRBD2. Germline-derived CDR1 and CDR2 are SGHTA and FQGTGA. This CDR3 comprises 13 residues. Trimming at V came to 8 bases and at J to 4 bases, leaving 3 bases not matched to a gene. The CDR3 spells CASRGGFTGELFF. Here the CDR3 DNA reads TGTGCCAGCCGGGGGGGTTTCACCGGGGAGCTGTTTTTT.

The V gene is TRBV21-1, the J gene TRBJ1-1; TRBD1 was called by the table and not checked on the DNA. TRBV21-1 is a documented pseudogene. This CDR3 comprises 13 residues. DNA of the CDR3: TGTGCCAGCAGCAAAATAAGAGGACAGGAGGCTTTCTTT. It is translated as CASSKIRGQEAFF.

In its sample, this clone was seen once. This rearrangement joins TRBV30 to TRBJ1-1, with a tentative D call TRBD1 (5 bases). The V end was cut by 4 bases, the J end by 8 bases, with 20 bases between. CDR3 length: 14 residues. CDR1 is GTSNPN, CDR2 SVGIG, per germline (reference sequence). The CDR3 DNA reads TGTGCCTGGAAAGCTTCCGGGGGGGACCTGGAAGCTTTCTTT. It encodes CAWKASGGDLEAFF.

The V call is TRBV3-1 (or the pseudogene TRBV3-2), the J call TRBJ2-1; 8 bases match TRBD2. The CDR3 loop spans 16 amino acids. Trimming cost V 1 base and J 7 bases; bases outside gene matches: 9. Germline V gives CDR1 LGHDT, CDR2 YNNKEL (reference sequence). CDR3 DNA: TGTGCCAGCAGCCAAGTTCGAACGGGGGGGTCGAATGAGCAGTTCTTC. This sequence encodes CASSQVRTGGSNEQFF.

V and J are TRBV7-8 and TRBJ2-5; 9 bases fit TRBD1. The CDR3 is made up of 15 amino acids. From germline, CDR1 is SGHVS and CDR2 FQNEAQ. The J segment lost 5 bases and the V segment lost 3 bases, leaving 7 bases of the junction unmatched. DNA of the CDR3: TGTGCCAGCAGCTTTGGGACAGGGTATTTGGAGACCCAGTACTTC. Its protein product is CASSFGTGYLETQYF.

The CDR3 DNA is TGTGCCAGCAAGGGGGGACTAGCGGGAGTCAATGAGCAGTTCTTC. Protein sequence: CASKGGLAGVNEQFF. The rearrangement links TRBV2 to TRBJ2-1, with 14 positions matching TRBD2. From germline, CDR1 is SNHLY and CDR2 FYNNEI. The CDR3 is made up of 15 amino acids. Unmatched junction bases numbered 5, after V lost 7 bases and J lost 6 bases.

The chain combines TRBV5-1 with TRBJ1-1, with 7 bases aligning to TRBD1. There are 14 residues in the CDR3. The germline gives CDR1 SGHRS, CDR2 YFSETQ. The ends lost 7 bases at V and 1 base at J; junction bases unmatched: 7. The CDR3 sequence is CASFDRATNTEAFF. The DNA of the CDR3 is TGCGCCAGCTTCGACAGGGCTACGAACACTGAAGCTTTCTTT.

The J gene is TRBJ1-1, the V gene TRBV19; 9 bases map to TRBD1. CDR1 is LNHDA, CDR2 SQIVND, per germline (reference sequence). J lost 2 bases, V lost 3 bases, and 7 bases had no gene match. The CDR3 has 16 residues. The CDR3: CASSMDRGLPNTEAFF. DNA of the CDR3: TGTGCCAGTAGTATGGACAGGGGCTTACCTAACACTGAAGCTTTCTTT. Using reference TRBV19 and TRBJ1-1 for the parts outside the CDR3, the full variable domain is DGGITQSPKYLFRKEGQNVTLSCEQNLNHDAMYWYRQDPGQGLRLIYYSQIVNDFQKGDIAEGYSVSREKKESFPLTVTSAQKNPTAFYLCASSMDRGLPNTEAFFGQGTRLTVV.

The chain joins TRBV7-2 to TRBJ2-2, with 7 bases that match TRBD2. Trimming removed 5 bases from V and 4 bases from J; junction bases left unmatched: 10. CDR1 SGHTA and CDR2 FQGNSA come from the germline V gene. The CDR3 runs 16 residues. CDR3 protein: CASSLLTSVRTGELFF. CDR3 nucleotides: TGTGCCAGCAGCCTCCTTACTAGCGTGCGCACCGGGGAGCTGTTTTTT.

Written as DNA, the CDR3 is TGTGCCAGCAGCTTCGGGACTACCCTCGATGAGCAGTTCTTC. Translation: CASSFGTTLDEQFF. The chain joins TRBV7-2 to TRBJ2-1, with 7 bases lining up with TRBD2. V lost 3 bases, J lost 8 bases, and 7 bases stayed unmatched. CDR3 length equals 14 residues. Germline assignment: CDR1 SGHTA and CDR2 FQGNSA. Complete variable domain (other parts from reference TRBV7-2 and TRBJ2-1): GAGVSQSPSNKVTEKGKDVELRCDPISGHTALYWYRQSLGQGLEFLIYFQGNSAPDKSGLPSDRFSAERTGGSVSTLTIQRTQQEDSAVYLCASSFGTTLDEQFFGPGTRLTVL.

The CDR3, as DNA: TGTGCCAGCAGTGACTGGCTAGCGGGGGCCAACACCGGGGAGCTGTTTTTT. Translated, it gives CASSDWLAGANTGELFF. The rearrangement links TRBV2 to TRBJ2-2; 10 bases match TRBD2. The V gene's germline CDR1 is SNHLY and CDR2 FYNNEI. The ends lost 3 bases at V and 2 bases at J; junction bases unmatched: 6. The CDR3 consists of 17 residues.

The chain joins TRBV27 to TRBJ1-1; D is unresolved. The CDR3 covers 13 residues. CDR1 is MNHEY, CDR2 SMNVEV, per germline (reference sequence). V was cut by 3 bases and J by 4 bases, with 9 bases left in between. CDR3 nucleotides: TGTGCCAGCAGTTTTCTGGCGGTCACTGAAGCTTTCTTT. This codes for CASSFLAVTEAFF.

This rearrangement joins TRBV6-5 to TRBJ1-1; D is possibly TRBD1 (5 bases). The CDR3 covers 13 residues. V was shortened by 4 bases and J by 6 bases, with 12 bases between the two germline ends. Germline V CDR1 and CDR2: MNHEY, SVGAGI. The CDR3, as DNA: TGTGCCAGCAGTTTCAGCAGGGTGGCTGAAGCTTTCTTT. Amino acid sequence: CASSFSRVAEAFF.

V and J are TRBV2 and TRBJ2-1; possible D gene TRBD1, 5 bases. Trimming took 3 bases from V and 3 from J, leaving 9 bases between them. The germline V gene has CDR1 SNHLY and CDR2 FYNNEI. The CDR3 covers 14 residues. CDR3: CASSEQGGYNEQFF. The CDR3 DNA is TGTGCCAGCAGTGAGCAGGGCGGCTACAATGAGCAGTTCTTC.

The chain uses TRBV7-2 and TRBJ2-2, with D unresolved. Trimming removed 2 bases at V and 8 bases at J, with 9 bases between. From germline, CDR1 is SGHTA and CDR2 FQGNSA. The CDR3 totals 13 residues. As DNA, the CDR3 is TGTGCCAGCAGCTTACTTCGGTTTGGGGAGCTGTTTTTT. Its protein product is CASSLLRFGELFF.